This TCR beta chain was captured in a study of blood T cell repertoires in COVID-19. Study information: The cDNA or gDNA used as material had been derived from T cells, B-cell-depleted T cells, or PBMCs.

Germline V gives CDR1 MNHEY, CDR2 SMNVEV (reference sequence). The CDR3 runs 15 residues. Trimming took 0 bases from V and 6 from J, leaving 11 bases between them. In the source study's methods: Estimates of nucleated cell counts were drawn from the amplification of reference gene primers. This table comes from immunoSEQ multiplex PCR, and its TCRdb copy is limited to in-frame clones, with some not included. From that table come the V and J calls and clone size; the DNA was used to work out D and trimming. The sample carries about 35,000 clones, about 83% recorded once. This TCR was recovered from a man between 50 and 59 years old with acute or convalescent COVID-19. Source material: peripheral blood. The genes are TRBV27 and TRBJ2-2, with D possibly TRBD1 on 6 matching bases. The DNA for the CDR3 is TGTGCCAGCAGTTTATCGGGCCAGGGGCCCGGGGAGCTGTTTTTT. Protein sequence: CASSLSGQGPGELFF.